This TCR beta chain was profiled in a study of monozygotic twins with inflammatory bowel disease. Each CDR3 protein gets one entry in TCRdb, which reprocessed the 5' RACE reads and gives no DNA. This sample's table has around 190,000 distinct CDR3 sequences. CDR1 and CDR2 (germline): MNHEY, SVGAGI. The CDR3 spans 12 residues. This clonotype was obtained from a human donor with ulcerative colitis or Crohn's disease, or a healthy co-twin of an affected twin (not recorded which). V and J are TRBV6-5 and TRBJ1-2; TCRdb's D call of TRBD1 is untestable without DNA. Specimen: blood. The CDR3: CATSQGEGGYTF.